The 8 T cell receptor beta chains listed next were all sequenced from one sample in a study of cytomegalovirus exposure and HLA in healthy donors (dated by TCRdb to the late 2010s). The library was obtained by the immunoSEQ multiplex PCR assay. A mixture of 60 forward primers for TCR Vbeta segments and 13 reverse primers for TCR Jbeta segments was used in the multiplex PCR. TCRdb provides this immuneACCESS table in a form limited to in-frame rearrangements. Some clones are lacking; in checked studies, under half of them reflect an unresolved V gene, and why the rest are absent is not known. The sample contains tens of thousands of clones, approximately 60% of them found a single time. The ten largest clonotypes hold around 5.5% of the sample. What was sequenced was PBMCs. These TCRs come from a woman in her thirties in good health and CMV-seropositive.

This clone was counted once. V and J are TRBV15 and TRBJ1-2; the D is unclear. The CDR3 extends over 13 amino acids. Germline assignment: CDR1 LNHNV and CDR2 YYDKDF (reference sequence). V lost 0 bases to trimming and J lost 5 bases, with 7 bases between them. CDR3 protein: CATSRDREYGYTF. The DNA for the CDR3 is TGTGCCACCAGCAGAGATCGGGAATATGGCTACACCTTC.

V and J are TRBV2 and TRBJ2-1, with D possibly TRBD2 on 5 matching bases. Germline values: CDR1 SNHLY, CDR2 FYNNEI. CDR3 length equals 14 residues. Trimming removed 4 bases from V and 4 bases from J, with 11 bases in between. The CDR3: CASSGTGYYNEQFF. The DNA for the CDR3 is TGTGCCAGCAGTGGGACGGGGTATTACAATGAGCAGTTCTTC.

The chain combines TRBV5-5 with TRBJ1-2, with D maybe TRBD1 (6 bases). V lost 4 bases, J lost 5 bases, and 9 bases lay in between. The CDR3 is 12 residues long. Germline CDR1 and CDR2: SGHKS and YYEKEE (reference sequence). The DNA for the CDR3 is TGTGCCAGCAGCGAACAGGGATATGGCTACACCTTC. This translates into CASSEQGYGYTF. The full variable domain, with the rest looked up from reference TRBV5-5 and TRBJ1-2, is DAGVTQSPTHLIKTRGQQVTLRCSPISGHKSVSWYQQVLGQGPQFIFQYYEKEERGRGNFPDRFSARQFPNYSSELNVNALLLGDSALYLCASSEQGYGYTFGSGTRLTVV.

This clone turned up a few times. V usage is TRBV7-8 and J usage is TRBJ2-5, with 13 bases aligning to TRBD2. The CDR3 is 19 amino acids. Trimming removed 3 bases from V and 4 bases from J; junction bases left unmatched: 14. CDR1 is SGHVS and CDR2 is FQNEAQ in the germline V gene. CDR3 sequence reads: CASSFSGTSGAQAGETQYF. The CDR3 DNA follows: TGTGCCAGCAGCTTTTCCGGGACTAGCGGGGCTCAGGCGGGAGAGACCCAGTACTTC.

The chain links TRBV6-5 to TRBJ2-5; 8 bases map to TRBD2. Gene TRBJ2-7 matches the end of the DNA better, so the J call may be wrong. CDR3 size: 14 residues. The germline gives CDR1 MNHEY, CDR2 SVGAGI. Here the CDR3 DNA reads TGTGCCAGCAGTTATGGGACTAGTTCCTACGAGCAGTACTTC. Translating gives CASSYGTSSYEQYF.

The CDR3 DNA reads as TGTGCCAGCAGCTCCCAATCCACTGAAGCTTTCTTT. This gives the protein CASSSQSTEAFF. The chain carries TRBV7-9 and TRBJ1-1; the D is unclear. From germline, CDR1 is SEHNR and CDR2 FQNEAQ (reference sequence). This CDR3 region has 12 residues. The germline V and J ends were trimmed by 4 bases and 4 bases, with 7 bases remaining between them.

The V gene is TRBV6-5, the J gene TRBJ1-2, with D perhaps TRBD1 (6 bases). This CDR3 is built from 11 residues. The V gene's germline CDR1 is MNHEY and CDR2 SVGAGI. Trimming pared 10 bases from V and 5 bases from J, leaving 11 bases between. In DNA form, the CDR3 reads TGTGCCACATACCAGGGGTATGGCTACACCTTC. As protein: CATYQGYGYTF.

The J gene is TRBJ1-1, the V gene TRBV21-1; the table's D gene call, TRBD1, was not cross checked with the DNA. TRBV21-1 is a recognized pseudogene. The CDR3 is 18 amino acids. For the CDR3, the DNA is TGTGCCAGCAGCAAAGCGCTTTTAGGGGCGTATTCGAACACTGAAGCTTTCTTT. It is translated as CASSKALLGAYSNTEAFF.